This T cell receptor beta chain was recorded in a study of monozygotic twins with inflammatory bowel disease. From germline, CDR1 is LGHNA and CDR2 YNFKEQ. This CDR3 is built from 14 residues. Regarding the study as a whole: IBD patients shared fewer clonotypes with others than healthy twins, especially with disease activity.

Total RNA input per TCR library was 3500 ng. Two nested PCRs, approximately 16 and 9 cycles, amplified TCRalpha and TCRbeta cDNA. TCRdb processed the 5' RACE reads again and assigns one entry to each CDR3 protein, with no DNA. This specimen shows some 440,000 distinct CDR3 sequences; the ten leading clones hold roughly 2.3%. Someone took a 2.5 ml blood sample from each of the donors. Regarding this clonotype: Its antigen is unknown.

Source material: blood. The TCR was taken from a human donor with ulcerative colitis or Crohn's disease, or a healthy co-twin of an affected twin (not recorded which). V and J are TRBV4-2 and TRBJ2-5; TCRdb indicates TRBD2, and absent DNA this call remains unverified. CDR3 sequence: CASSQPTSWETQYF.